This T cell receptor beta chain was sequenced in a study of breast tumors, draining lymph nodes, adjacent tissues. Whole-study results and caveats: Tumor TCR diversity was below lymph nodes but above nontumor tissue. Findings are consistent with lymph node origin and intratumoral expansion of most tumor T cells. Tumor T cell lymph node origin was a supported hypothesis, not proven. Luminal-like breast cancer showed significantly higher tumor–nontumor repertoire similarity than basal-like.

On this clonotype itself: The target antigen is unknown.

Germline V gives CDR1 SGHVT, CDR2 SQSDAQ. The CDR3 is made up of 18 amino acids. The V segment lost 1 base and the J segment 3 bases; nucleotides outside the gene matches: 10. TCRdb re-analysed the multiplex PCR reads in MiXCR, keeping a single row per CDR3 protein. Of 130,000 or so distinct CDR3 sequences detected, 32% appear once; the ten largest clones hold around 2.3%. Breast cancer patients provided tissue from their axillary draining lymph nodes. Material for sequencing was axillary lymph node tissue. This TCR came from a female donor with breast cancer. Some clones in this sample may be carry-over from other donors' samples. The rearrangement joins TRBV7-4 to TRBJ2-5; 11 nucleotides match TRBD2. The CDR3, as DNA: TGTGCCAGCAGCTTAGAAACAGGGACTAGCGGATTCGAAGAGACCCAGTACTTC. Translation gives CASSLETGTSGFEETQYF.